This TCR beta chain was sequenced during a study of T cell responses to AZD1222 COVID-19 vaccine. Study-wide points: The donor group comprised mostly white British people and more females; the analysis possibly underestimated clonal diversity.

V lost 0 bases and J lost 4, with 12 bases in between. CDR1 and CDR2 from the germline V gene are LNHDA and SQIVND (reference sequence). The CDR3 consists of 16 residues. Second-dose timings of about 4 or about 12 weeks were pooled. The protocol was immunoSEQ multiplex PCR, while the TCRdb copy is restricted to in-frame clones and leaves out a portion. The sample includes 130,000 to 150,000 clones, roughly nine tenths seen only once; the top ten take under 2%. As concerns this clone: Antigen unknown.

Material: peripheral blood, obtained 28 days after the second AZD1222 dose. This chain links TRBV19 with TRBJ2-2; D might be TRBD2 (7 bases). The origin of this receptor is an adult who received the AZD1222 COVID-19 vaccine. Here the CDR3 reads CASSIDPRGGTGELFF. The CDR3 region has the DNA TGTGCCAGTAGTATAGATCCGAGGGGGGGCACCGGGGAGCTGTTTTTT.